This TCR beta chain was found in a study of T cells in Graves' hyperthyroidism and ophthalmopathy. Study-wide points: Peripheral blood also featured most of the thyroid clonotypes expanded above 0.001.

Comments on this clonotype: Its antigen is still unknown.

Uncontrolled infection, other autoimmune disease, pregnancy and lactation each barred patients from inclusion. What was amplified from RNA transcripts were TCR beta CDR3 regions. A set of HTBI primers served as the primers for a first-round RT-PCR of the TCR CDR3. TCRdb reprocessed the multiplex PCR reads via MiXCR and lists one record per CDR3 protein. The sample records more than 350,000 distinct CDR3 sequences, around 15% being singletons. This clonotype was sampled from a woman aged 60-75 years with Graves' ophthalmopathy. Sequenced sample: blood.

This CDR3 reads CASSQGSGSMGSPLHF. The DNA of the CDR3 is TGTGCCAGCAGCCAAGGATCGGGGTCCATGGGTTCACCCCTCCACTTT. V gene TRBV3-1 combines with J gene TRBJ1-6; D is unclear. The germline CDR1 and CDR2 sequences are LGHDT and YNNKEL (reference sequence). Trimming took 1 base from V and 9 from J, leaving 16 bases between them. This CDR3 region has 16 residues.